This TCR beta chain was profiled in a study of somatic mutations in cytotoxic T cells in rheumatoid arthritis. Across the study: Flow cytometric sorting isolated some V beta antibody-stained T-cell populations at nearly 100% purity, and among them were V beta1+ cells that underwent TCRB sequencing.

Positive selection with magnetic beads achieved the isolation of CD4+ and CD8+ cells, followed by a flow cytometry check of purity. Findings and caveats of the study: Rheumatoid arthritis patients showed slight TRBV07 underrepresentation, unadjusted for multiple comparisons. Clonality measured in CD8+ T cells did not differ significantly between rheumatoid arthritis patients and age-matched healthy controls.

This clone has just one count. What it recognizes is unknown. The repertoire was sequenced with immunoSEQ multiplex PCR; TCRdb's copy has only in-frame clones and lacks some. The data contain about 20,000 clones, roughly 84% of them singletons. The V and J ends lost 0 bases and 6 bases respectively, with 15 bases between them. Germline assignment: CDR1 SGHNT and CDR2 YYREEE (reference sequence). This CDR3 comprises 15 residues. The chain uses TRBV5-4 and TRBJ1-1, with D maybe TRBD1 (6 bases). Sequencing was performed on CD8+ T cells sorted from blood. The sequence was obtained from a woman aged 45-65 years in good health. As DNA, the CDR3 is TGTGCCAGCAGCTTGGCGGGGGGCGGGGTCTCTGAAGCTTTCTTT. Its protein is CASSLAGGGVSEAFF. Looking up the rest from reference TRBV5-4 and TRBJ1-1 gives the full variable domain: ETGVTQSPTHLIKTRGQQVTLRCSSQSGHNTVSWYQQALGQGPQFIFQYYREEENGRGNFPPRFSGLQFPNYSSELNVNALELDDSALYLCASSLAGGGVSEAFFGQGTRLTVV.